This TCR beta chain was documented in a study of blood T cell repertoires in COVID-19. Overall study: Samples representing acute and convalescent COVID-19 were sourced from the United States, Italy and Spain. T cells, B-cell-depleted T cells, or PBMCs provided the cDNA or gDNA that served as material.

Per the original methods: Reference gene primer amplification gave nucleated cell count estimates. Assay: immunoSEQ multiplex PCR; the TCRdb copy retains only in-frame clones and omits some. That table furnishes V, J and clone size, whereas the DNA furnished D and trimming. Of about 100,000 clones in the sample, approximately 88% were seen once. The receptor was isolated from an older woman with acute or convalescent COVID-19. Sequencing was carried out using peripheral blood.

The CDR3 DNA sequence: TGTGCCAGCAGCCCCGGGACAGGGGTCCAGGAGACCCAGTACTTC. Translating gives CASSPGTGVQETQYF. V gene TRBV3-1 (or the pseudogene TRBV3-2) combines with J gene TRBJ2-5; TRBD1 aligns across 10 bases. From germline, CDR1 is LGHDT and CDR2 YNNKEL (reference sequence). With 4 bases clipped from V and 5 bases from J, the junction kept 7 bases outside the gene matches. The CDR3 extends over 15 amino acids.